This T cell receptor (beta chain) was sequenced in a study of blood T cell repertoires in COVID-19. Overall study: Both acute and convalescent COVID-19 samples were obtained from the United States, Italy and Spain.

The assay was immunoSEQ multiplex PCR, and TCRdb's table has in-frame clones only and misses some. The table lists about 180,000 clones, more than 85% of them singletons. The trim removed 6 bases at V and 4 bases at J, leaving 8 bases unmatched. The CDR3 covers 14 residues. Germline CDR1 SQVTM, CDR2 ANQGSEA. In Seattle, patients joined the study during active infection and were tracked longitudinally. The chain couples TRBV29-1 to TRBJ1-3; 8 bases are a match to TRBD1. The source of this sequence is a man aged 55 to 69 with COVID-19, enrolled during active disease. The sample comprised peripheral blood. DNA of the CDR3: TGCAGCGTAGAGACAGGGGACTCCGGAAACACCATATATTTT. Its translation is CSVETGDSGNTIYF.